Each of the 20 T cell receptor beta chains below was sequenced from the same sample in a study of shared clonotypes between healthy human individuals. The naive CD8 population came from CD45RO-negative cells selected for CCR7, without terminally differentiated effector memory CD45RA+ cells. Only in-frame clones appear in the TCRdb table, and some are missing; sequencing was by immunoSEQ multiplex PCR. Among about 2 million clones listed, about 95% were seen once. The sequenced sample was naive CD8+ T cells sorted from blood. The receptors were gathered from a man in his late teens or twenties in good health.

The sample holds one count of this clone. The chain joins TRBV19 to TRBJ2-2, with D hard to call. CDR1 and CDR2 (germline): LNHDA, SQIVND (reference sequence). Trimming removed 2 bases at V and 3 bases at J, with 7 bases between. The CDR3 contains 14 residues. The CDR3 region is CASSIWADTGELFF. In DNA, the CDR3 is TGTGCCAGTAGTATATGGGCGGACACCGGGGAGCTGTTTTTT.

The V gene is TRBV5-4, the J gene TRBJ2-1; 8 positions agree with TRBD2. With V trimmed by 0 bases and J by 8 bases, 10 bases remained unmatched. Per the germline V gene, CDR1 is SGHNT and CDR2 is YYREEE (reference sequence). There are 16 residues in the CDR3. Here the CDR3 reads CASSLAGLGLIDEQFF. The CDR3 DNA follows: TGTGCCAGCAGCTTGGCGGGACTAGGGCTGATTGATGAGCAGTTCTTC.

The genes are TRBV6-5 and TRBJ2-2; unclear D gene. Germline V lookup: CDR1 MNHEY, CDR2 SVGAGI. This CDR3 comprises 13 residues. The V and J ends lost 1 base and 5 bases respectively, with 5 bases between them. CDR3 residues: CASSYFKTGELFF. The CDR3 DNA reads TGTGCCAGCAGTTACTTCAAAACCGGGGAGCTGTTTTTT.

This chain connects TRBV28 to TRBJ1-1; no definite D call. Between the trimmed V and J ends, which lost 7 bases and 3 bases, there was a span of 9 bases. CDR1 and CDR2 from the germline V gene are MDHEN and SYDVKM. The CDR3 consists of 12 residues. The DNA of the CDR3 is TGTGCCAGCACAGAGGAGGACACTGAAGCTTTCTTT. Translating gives CASTEEDTEAFF.

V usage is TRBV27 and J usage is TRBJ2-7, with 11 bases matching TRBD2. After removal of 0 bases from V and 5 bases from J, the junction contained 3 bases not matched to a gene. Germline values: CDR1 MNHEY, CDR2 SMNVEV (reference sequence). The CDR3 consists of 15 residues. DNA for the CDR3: TGTGCCAGCAGTTTATCTCTAGCGGGGGGCAACGAGCAGTACTTC. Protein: CASSLSLAGGNEQYF.

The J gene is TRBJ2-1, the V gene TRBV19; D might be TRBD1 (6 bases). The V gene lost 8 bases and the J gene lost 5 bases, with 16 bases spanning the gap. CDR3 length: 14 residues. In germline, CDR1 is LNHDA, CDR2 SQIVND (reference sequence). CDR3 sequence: CASSSGQYHNEQFF. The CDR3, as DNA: TGTGCCAGTTCTTCTGGACAGTACCACAATGAGCAGTTCTTC.

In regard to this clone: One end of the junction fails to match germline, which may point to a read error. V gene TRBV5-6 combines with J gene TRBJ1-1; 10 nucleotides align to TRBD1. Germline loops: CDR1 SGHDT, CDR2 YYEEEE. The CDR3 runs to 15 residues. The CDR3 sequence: CASTLGTGDYTEAFF. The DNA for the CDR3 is TGTGCCAGCACCTTGGGGACAGGGGATTACACTGAAGCTTTCTTT.

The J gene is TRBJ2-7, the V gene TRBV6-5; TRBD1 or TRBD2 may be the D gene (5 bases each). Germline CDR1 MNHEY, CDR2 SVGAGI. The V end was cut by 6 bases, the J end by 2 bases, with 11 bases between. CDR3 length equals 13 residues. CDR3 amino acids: CASSQQEAYEQYF. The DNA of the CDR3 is TGTGCCAGCAGCCAACAGGAGGCCTACGAGCAGTACTTC.

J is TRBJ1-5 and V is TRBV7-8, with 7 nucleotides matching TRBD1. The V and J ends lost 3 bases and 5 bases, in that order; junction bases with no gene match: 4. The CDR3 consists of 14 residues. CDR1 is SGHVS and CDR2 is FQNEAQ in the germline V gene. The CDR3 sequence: CASSFTGDHQPQHF. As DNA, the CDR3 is TGTGCCAGCAGCTTCACAGGGGATCATCAGCCCCAGCATTTT. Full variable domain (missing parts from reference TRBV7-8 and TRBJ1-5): GAGVSQSPRYKVAKRGQDVALRCDPISGHVSLFWYQQALGQGPEFLTYFQNEAQLDKSGLPSDRFFAERPEGSVSTLKIQRTQQEDSAVYLCASSFTGDHQPQHFGDGTRLSIL.

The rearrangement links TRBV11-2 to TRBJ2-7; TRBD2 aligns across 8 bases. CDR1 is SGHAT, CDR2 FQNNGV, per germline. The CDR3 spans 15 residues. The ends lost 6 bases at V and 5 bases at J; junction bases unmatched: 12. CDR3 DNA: TGTGCCAGCAGGCAAAGATCCGGGACTAGTGACGAGCAGTACTTC. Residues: CASRQRSGTSDEQYF.

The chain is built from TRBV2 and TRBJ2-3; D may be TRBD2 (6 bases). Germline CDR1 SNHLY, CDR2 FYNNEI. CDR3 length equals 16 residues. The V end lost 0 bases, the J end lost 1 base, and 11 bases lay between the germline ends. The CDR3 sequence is CASSEAGGWGTDTQYF. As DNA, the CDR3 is TGTGCCAGCAGTGAAGCGGGGGGATGGGGCACAGATACGCAGTATTTT.

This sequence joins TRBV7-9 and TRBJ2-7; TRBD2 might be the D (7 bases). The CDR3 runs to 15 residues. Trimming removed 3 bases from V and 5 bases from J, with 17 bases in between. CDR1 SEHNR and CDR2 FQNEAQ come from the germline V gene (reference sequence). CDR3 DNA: TGTGCCAGCAGCTTTGCGGCGGGGGCCCACCACGAGCAGTACTTC. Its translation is CASSFAAGAHHEQYF.

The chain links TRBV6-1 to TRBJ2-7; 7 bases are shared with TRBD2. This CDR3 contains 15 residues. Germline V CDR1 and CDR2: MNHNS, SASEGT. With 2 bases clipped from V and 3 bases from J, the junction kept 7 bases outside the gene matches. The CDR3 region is CASSEWGGEGYEQYF. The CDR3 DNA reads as TGTGCCAGCAGTGAATGGGGGGGGGAAGGCTACGAGCAGTACTTC.

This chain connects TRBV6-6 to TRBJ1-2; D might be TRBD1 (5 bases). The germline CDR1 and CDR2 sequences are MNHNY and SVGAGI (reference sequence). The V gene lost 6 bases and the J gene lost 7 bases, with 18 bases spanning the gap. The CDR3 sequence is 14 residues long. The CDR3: CASSFGTDLSGYTF. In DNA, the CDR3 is TGTGCCAGCAGCTTCGGGACGGACCTCTCTGGCTACACCTTC.

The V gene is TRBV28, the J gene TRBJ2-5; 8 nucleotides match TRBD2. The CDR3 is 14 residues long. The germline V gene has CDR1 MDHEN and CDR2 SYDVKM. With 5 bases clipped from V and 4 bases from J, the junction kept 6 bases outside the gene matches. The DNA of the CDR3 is TGTGCCAGCAGTCCTGCCGGGGGGGGAGAGACCCAGTACTTC. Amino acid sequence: CASSPAGGGETQYF.

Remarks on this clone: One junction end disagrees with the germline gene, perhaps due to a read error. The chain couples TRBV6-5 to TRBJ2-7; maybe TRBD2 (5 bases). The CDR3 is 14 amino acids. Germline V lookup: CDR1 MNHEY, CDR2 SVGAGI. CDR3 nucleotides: TGTGCCAGCAGTTACCTCTCTAGCTCCTACGAGCGGTACTTC. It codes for CASSYLSSSYERYF.

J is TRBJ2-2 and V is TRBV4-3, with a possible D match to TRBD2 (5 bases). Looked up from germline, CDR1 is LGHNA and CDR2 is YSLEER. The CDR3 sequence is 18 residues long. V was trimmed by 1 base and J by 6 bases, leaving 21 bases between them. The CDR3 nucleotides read TGCGCCAGCAGCCAAGCGGAAGGAGCGGAAGGACGTGCCGGGGAGCTGTTTTTT. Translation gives CASSQAEGAEGRAGELFF.

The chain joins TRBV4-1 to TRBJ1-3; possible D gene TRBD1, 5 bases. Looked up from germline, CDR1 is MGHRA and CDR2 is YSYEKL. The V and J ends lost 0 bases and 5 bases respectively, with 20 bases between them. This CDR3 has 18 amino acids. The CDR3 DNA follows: TGCGCCAGCAGCCAAGATCTTCAAGGCGAGGGGTTGAGAAACACCATATATTTT. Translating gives CASSQDLQGEGLRNTIYF.

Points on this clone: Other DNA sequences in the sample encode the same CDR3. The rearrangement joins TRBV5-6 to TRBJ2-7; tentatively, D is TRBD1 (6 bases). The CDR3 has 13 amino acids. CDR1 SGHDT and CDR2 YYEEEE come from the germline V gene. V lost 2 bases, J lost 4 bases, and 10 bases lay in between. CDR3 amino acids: CASSFGQLYEQYF. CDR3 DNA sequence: TGTGCCAGCAGCTTCGGACAGCTGTACGAGCAGTACTTC.

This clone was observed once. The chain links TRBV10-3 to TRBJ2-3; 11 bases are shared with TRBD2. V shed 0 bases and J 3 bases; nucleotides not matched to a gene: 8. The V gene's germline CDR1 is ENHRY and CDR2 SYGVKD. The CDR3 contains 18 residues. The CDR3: CAISESTSGVSRTDTQYF. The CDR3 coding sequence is TGTGCCATCAGTGAGTCGACTAGCGGGGTGTCAAGGACAGATACGCAGTATTTT.